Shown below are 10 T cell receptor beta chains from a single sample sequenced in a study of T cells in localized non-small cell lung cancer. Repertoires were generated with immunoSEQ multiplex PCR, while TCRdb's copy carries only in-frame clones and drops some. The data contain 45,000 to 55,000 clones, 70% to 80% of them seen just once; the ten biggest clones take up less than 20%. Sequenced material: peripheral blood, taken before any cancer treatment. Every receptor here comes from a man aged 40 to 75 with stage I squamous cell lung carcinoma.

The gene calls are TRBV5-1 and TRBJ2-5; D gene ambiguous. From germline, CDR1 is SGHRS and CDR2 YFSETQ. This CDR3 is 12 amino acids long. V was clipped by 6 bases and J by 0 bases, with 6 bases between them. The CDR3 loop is CASTLDQETQYF. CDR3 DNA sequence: TGCGCCAGCACCCTAGACCAAGAGACCCAGTACTTC.

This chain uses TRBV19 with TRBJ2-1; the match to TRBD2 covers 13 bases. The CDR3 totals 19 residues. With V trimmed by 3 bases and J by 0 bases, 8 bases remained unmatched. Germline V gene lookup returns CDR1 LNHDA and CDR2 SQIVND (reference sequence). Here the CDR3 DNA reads TGTGCCAGTAGTATCGCCGGGACTAGCGGGGCTAGCTCCTACAATGAGCAGTTCTTC. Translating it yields CASSIAGTSGASSYNEQFF.

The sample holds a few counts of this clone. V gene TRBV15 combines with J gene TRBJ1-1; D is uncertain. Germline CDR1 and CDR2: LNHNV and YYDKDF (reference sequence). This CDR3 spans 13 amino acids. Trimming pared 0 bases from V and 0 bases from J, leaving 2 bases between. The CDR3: CATSRDMNTEAFF. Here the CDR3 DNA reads TGTGCCACCAGCAGAGATATGAACACTGAAGCTTTCTTT.

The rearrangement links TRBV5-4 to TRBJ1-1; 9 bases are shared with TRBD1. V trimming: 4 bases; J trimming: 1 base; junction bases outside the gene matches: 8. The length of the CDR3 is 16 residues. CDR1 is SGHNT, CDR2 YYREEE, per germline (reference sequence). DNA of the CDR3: TGTGCCAGCAGCATGACAGGGGGAGGACCGAACACTGAAGCTTTCTTT. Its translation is CASSMTGGGPNTEAFF.

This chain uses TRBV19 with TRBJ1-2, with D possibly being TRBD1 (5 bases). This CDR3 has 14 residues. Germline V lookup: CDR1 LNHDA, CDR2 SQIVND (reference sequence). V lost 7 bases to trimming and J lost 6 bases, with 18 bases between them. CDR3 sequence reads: CASNRAGSVDGYTF. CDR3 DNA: TGTGCCAGTAATCGGGCAGGGTCTGTCGATGGCTACACCTTC.

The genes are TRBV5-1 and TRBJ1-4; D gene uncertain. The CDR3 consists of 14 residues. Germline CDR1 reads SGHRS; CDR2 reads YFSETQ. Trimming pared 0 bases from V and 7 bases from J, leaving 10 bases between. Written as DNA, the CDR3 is TGCGCCAGCAGCTTGGAACAGTCCGGTGAAAAACTGTTTTTT. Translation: CASSLEQSGEKLFF.

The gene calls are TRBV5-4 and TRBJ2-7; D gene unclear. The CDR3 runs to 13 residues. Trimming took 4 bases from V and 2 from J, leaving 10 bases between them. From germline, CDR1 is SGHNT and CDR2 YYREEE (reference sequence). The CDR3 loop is CASSPADTYEQYF. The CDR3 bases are TGTGCCAGCAGCCCGGCTGATACCTACGAGCAGTACTTC. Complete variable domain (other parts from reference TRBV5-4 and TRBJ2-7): ETGVTQSPTHLIKTRGQQVTLRCSSQSGHNTVSWYQQALGQGPQFIFQYYREEENGRGNFPPRFSGLQFPNYSSELNVNALELDDSALYLCASSPADTYEQYFGPGTRLTVT.

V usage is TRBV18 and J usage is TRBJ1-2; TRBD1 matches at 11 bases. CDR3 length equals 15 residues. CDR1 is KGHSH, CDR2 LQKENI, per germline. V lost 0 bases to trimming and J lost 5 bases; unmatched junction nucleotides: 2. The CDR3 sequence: CASSPPGQGGYGYTF. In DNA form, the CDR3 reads TGTGCCAGCTCACCACCGGGACAGGGGGGGTATGGCTACACCTTC. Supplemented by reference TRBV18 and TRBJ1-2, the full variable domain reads NAGVMQNPRHLVRRRGQEARLRCSPMKGHSHVYWYRQLPEEGLKFMVYLQKENIIDESGMPKERFSAEFPKEGPSILRIQQVVRGDSAAYFCASSPPGQGGYGYTFGSGTRLTVV.

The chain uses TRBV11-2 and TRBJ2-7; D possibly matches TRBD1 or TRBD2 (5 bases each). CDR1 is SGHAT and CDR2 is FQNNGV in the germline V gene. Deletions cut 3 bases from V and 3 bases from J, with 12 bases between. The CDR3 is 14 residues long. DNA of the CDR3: TGTGCCAGCAGCTTGAGGCCGGGGCTCTACGAGCAGTACTTC. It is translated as CASSLRPGLYEQYF.

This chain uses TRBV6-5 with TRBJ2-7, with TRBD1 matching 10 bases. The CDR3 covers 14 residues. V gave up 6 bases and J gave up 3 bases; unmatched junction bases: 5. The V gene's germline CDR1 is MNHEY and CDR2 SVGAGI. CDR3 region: CASRGTGEYYEQYF. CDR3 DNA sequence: TGTGCCAGCAGAGGGACAGGGGAGTACTACGAGCAGTACTTC.